This paragraph covers one TCR beta chain sequence. CDR3 length: 14 amino acids. Germline CDR1 reads SGHTA; CDR2 reads FQGNSA. V lost 2 bases to trimming and J lost 11 bases, with 17 bases between them. The record originates from a study of blood T cells in healthy people across ages. For the second PCR, which ran for 7 to 11 cycles, a sample-barcoded 5' primer and a J-beta primer mix were used. TCRdb re-called the 5' RACE reads through MiXCR, storing one row per CDR3 protein. Among some 640,000 distinct CDR3 sequences listed, about 30% were seen once. Staff drew 9 to 10 milliliters of peripheral blood from each donor.

Sequencing was done on a sample of blood. V and J are TRBV7-2 and TRBJ2-3, with D possibly matching TRBD2 (6 bases). This clonotype was sampled from a woman older than 75 in good health. CDR3 sequence (DNA): TGTGCCAGCAGCTTAAACGGGGGACCGTTTCGGCAGTATTTT. Translation: CASSLNGGPFRQYF.